This is a list of T cell receptor beta chains from one sample in a study of identical twins. TCRdb reprocessed the 5' RACE reads with MiXCR, giving one entry per CDR3 protein. The data show 600,000 to 700,000 distinct CDR3 sequences, with less than 25% seen just once and about 4.5% held by the top ten. A further study also used this sample, focusing on T cells expressing NK-cell markers.

Sequencing was carried out using PBMCs. These receptors originate from a woman aged 18-30 years in good health. Both conserved end residues are part of each CDR3. D genes are given only for firm matches.

V,D,J,CDR3
TRBV15,.,TRBJ2-3,CATSRAKASEDTQYF
TRBV5-1,.,TRBJ2-1,CASFDGPREQFF
TRBV29-1,TRBD2,TRBJ2-7,CSAKGLGGTEQYF
TRBV9,.,TRBJ2-1,CASSFRQTHYNEQFF
TRBV29-1,.,TRBJ2-1,CSVLHNEQFF
TRBV27,.,TRBJ2-2,CASSWAMNTGELFF
TRBV20-1,.,TRBJ2-7,CSANPAGAGEQYF
TRBV20-1,.,TRBJ1-1,CSAHGGRAFF
TRBV18,TRBD1,TRBJ2-1,CASSQSGQGGSGEQFF
TRBV4-2,.,TRBJ1-6,CASSQELRWLNSPLHF
TRBV12-3/TRBV12-4,TRBD1,TRBJ1-1,CASSTGGAEAFF
TRBV6-1,TRBD1,TRBJ2-7,CATRSGDRATYEQYF
TRBV5-6,TRBD2,TRBJ2-5,CASTLGLAKETQYF
TRBV12-3/TRBV12-4,.,TRBJ2-7,CASSLALRDTHEQYF
TRBV12-3/TRBV12-4,TRBD1,TRBJ1-5,CASSLTGESQPQHF
TRBV7-9,.,TRBJ1-1,CASSRSVKGSHTEAFF
TRBV12-3/TRBV12-4,TRBD2,TRBJ2-1,CASRHGLAGVGYNEQFF
TRBV29-1,TRBD1,TRBJ2-1,CSVGTGISYNEQFF
TRBV27,TRBD1,TRBJ2-1,CASSSDRGLTSGYNDYEQFF
TRBV20-1,.,TRBJ1-5,CSASLGVRQPQHF
TRBV20-1,.,TRBJ1-2,CSAFGTGGDYRGYTF
TRBV20-1,TRBD2,TRBJ2-1,CSARTSVAWDEQFF
TRBV20-1,.,TRBJ1-5,CSASRDLDQPQHF
TRBV5-1,TRBD1,TRBJ1-2,CASSEGTGSNGYTF
TRBV10-3,TRBD2,TRBJ2-1,CAISALAGAPGDEQFF
TRBV5-1,TRBD1,TRBJ1-3,CASSRGTGNSGNTIYF
TRBV5-1,TRBD2,TRBJ2-3,CASSLAKTSGRVGDTQYF
TRBV7-9,TRBD2,TRBJ2-1,CASSPVSGGRIQFF
TRBV20-1,.,TRBJ2-7,CSAPFSGSYEQYF
TRBV20-1,.,TRBJ2-5,CSAPNRASGETQYF
TRBV7-2,TRBD1,TRBJ1-1,CASRPTGGNTEAFF
TRBV5-6,.,TRBJ2-4,CASSLGALGNIQYF
TRBV5-1,TRBD2,TRBJ2-1,CASSSGLAGGAEQFF
TRBV12-3/TRBV12-4,TRBD1,TRBJ2-1,CASSSPTGGAYNEQFF
TRBV12-3/TRBV12-4,.,TRBJ2-6,CASTYSGANVLTF
TRBV6-1,.,TRBJ1-1,CASNRRGVGTEAFF
TRBV29-1,TRBD2,TRBJ2-3,CSVEMGLAGDRGTDTQYF
TRBV5-1,TRBD2,TRBJ2-1,CASSRPDGTSGRAYREQFF
TRBV20-1,TRBD2,TRBJ2-1,CSARGTTFTNEQFF
TRBV12-3/TRBV12-4,.,TRBJ2-1,CASSFILTYNEQFF
TRBV12-3/TRBV12-4,TRBD1,TRBJ1-2,CASSSDRDYGYTF
TRBV4-3,TRBD2,TRBJ2-7,CASSHVLAGDSYEQYF
TRBV20-1,TRBD2,TRBJ2-5,CSASKGLAGGRISRETQYF
TRBV21-1,.,TRBJ2-2,CASSRTSGGDSGNTGELFF
TRBV6-1,.,TRBJ2-1,CASSEDLREHEQFF
TRBV10-3,TRBD1,TRBJ1-2,CAITAGTGTNYGYTF
TRBV5-8,.,TRBJ2-7,CASSELGTYEQYF
TRBV12-3/TRBV12-4,TRBD1,TRBJ2-3,CASSPGTGEENTDTQYF
TRBV7-6,.,TRBJ2-1,CASSLAAGLGKNEQFF
TRBV6-1,.,TRBJ2-7,CASRPQGNGEQYF
TRBV12-3/TRBV12-4,TRBD2,TRBJ2-3,CASSTRGGGKSTDTQYF
TRBV29-1,TRBD1,TRBJ1-4,CSVEGEVAGGRKLFF
TRBV24-1,.,TRBJ2-2,CATSDSRTANTGELFF